Listed below are T cell receptor beta chains from one sample, sequenced in a study of T cell responses to AZD1222 COVID-19 vaccine. Method: immunoSEQ multiplex PCR; TCRdb's copy keeps in-frame clones and lacks some. The sample has roughly 130,000 clones, 85% to 95% seen once; the top ten hold around 2.7%. Here the sequenced sample was peripheral blood, taken on day 0 of AZD1222 vaccination. The receptors derive from an adult in good health. Each CDR3 is given with its conserved first and last residue. D genes are given only for firm matches. For some rows the clone size is stated as once, few or many, or as a class when expanded; others skip it.

D gene	V gene	J gene	clone size	CDR3 protein	CDR3 DNA
-	TRBV21-1	TRBJ2-7	-	CASSSGDLAGAWGHEQYF	TGTGCCAGCAGCTCAGGTGATCTAGCGGGAGCTTGGGGCCACGAGCAGTACTTC
TRBD1	TRBV6-4	TRBJ1-3	-	CASRDRGPCHSGNTIYF	TGTGCCAGCAGGGACAGGGGCCCTTGTCACTCTGGAAACACCATATATTTT
-	TRBV19	TRBJ2-2	-	CASSIFGRIYTGELFF	TGTGCCAGTAGTATATTCGGTCGGATTTACACCGGGGAGCTGTTTTTT
-	TRBV11-1	TRBJ2-3	-	CASTAGTDTQYF	TGTGCCAGCACAGCTGGCACAGATACGCAGTATTTT
TRBD1	TRBV4-1	TRBJ1-2	-	CASSQDNGQAYGYTF	TGCGCCAGCAGCCAAGATAACGGACAGGCCTATGGCTACACCTTC
TRBD2	TRBV4-1	TRBJ2-3	-	CASSRSGLAGDTQYF	TGCGCCAGCAGCCGTTCGGGACTAGCGGGAGATACGCAGTATTTT
-	TRBV6-2/TRBV6-3	TRBJ2-7	once	CASSYSGIPYEQYF	TGTGCCAGCAGTTACTCAGGGATTCCCTACGAGCAGTACTTC
-	TRBV6-5	TRBJ1-1	-	CASSRPGLMNTEAFF	TGTGCCAGCAGTAGGCCGGGACTCATGAACACTGAAGCTTTCTTT
-	TRBV6-5	TRBJ2-7	-	CASSYSAQTYEQYF	TGTGCCAGCAGTTACTCGGCACAGACCTACGAGCAGTACTTC
-	TRBV28	TRBJ2-3	-	CASSLNLADTQYF	TGTGCCAGCAGTTTAAACTTGGCAGATACGCAGTATTTT
-	TRBV28	TRBJ2-7	-	CASSFRGAASSYEQYF	TGTGCCAGCAGTTTCCGAGGCGCGGCAAGCTCCTACGAGCAGTACTTC
-	TRBV6-5	TRBJ2-5	-	CASSYALVGGRETQYF	TGTGCCAGCAGTTATGCCCTGGTTGGGGGGAGAGAGACCCAGTACTTC
-	TRBV13	TRBJ1-4	-	CASSVRQALNEKLFF	TGTGCCAGCAGCGTTAGACAGGCCCTTAATGAAAAACTGTTTTTT
-	TRBV12-2	TRBJ2-1	-	CASRHYRNCEQFF	TGTGCAAGTCGCCATTACAGGAATTGTGAGCAGTTCTTC